Sequencing of this T cell receptor (beta chain) was carried out in a study of shared clonotypes between healthy human individuals. The CDR3 runs to 16 residues. Germline assignment: CDR1 SGHTA and CDR2 FQGNSA. Trimming stripped 3 bases from V and 5 bases from J, with 19 bases between. In its sample, this clone was seen once. This table comes from immunoSEQ multiplex PCR, and its TCRdb copy is limited to in-frame clones, with some not included. The sample yields approximately 2.4 million clones, approximately 94% seen once. Specimen: naive CD4+ T cells sorted from blood. Documented subset: CD45RA+ positively selected. The receptor was derived from a man between 18 and 35 years old in good health. The genes are TRBV7-2 and TRBJ2-5; D might be TRBD2 (6 bases). The chain's CDR3 is CASSLMVGGYGETQYF. The CDR3 DNA is TGTGCCAGCAGCTTGATGGTCGGGGGATATGGGGAGACCCAGTACTTC.